These T cell receptor beta chains were read from a single sample in a study of T cell responses to AZD1222 COVID-19 vaccine. TCRdb's table, derived via immunoSEQ multiplex PCR, lists solely in-frame clones and lacks some. The sample has 90,000 to 120,000 clones, approximately 86% seen once. This specimen consisted of peripheral blood, obtained 28 days after the second dose of the MenACWY control vaccine. The receptors shown here come from an adult who received the MenACWY meningococcal vaccine as a control. Both conserved end residues are part of each CDR3.

v_call cdr3_aa
TRBV15 CATSRDRLSSNYGYTF
TRBV7-9 CASSLSRLNTIYF
TRBV6-5 CASSRRQGWEQPQHF
TRBV2 CASSEALMSAQETQYF
TRBV14 CASSQQDIAGRNTQYF
TRBV6-6 CASSFGTGGLGDTIYF
TRBV27 CASSFPRDEQFF
TRBV18 CASSPSRTENYGYTF
TRBV6-2/TRBV6-3 CASSLNYEQYF
TRBV7-6 CASSLYRDEGYGYTF
TRBV12-3/TRBV12-4 CASSTGYTEAFF
TRBV4-3 CASSPDRGVTVQETQYF
TRBV13 CASSLGTATYEQYF